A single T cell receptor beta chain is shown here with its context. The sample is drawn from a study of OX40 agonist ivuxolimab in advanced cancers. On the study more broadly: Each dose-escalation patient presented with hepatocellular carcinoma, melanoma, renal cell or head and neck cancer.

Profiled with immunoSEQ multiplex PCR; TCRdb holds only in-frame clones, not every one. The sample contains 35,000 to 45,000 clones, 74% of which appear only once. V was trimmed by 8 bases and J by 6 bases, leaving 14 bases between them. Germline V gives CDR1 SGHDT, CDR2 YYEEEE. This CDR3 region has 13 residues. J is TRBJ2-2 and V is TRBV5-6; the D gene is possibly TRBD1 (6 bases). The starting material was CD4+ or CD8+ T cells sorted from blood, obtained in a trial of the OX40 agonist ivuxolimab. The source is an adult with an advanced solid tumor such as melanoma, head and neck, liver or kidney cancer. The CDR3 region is CASNSRGPGELFF. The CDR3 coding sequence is TGTGCCAGTAACTCCAGGGGCCCCGGGGAGCTGTTTTTT.